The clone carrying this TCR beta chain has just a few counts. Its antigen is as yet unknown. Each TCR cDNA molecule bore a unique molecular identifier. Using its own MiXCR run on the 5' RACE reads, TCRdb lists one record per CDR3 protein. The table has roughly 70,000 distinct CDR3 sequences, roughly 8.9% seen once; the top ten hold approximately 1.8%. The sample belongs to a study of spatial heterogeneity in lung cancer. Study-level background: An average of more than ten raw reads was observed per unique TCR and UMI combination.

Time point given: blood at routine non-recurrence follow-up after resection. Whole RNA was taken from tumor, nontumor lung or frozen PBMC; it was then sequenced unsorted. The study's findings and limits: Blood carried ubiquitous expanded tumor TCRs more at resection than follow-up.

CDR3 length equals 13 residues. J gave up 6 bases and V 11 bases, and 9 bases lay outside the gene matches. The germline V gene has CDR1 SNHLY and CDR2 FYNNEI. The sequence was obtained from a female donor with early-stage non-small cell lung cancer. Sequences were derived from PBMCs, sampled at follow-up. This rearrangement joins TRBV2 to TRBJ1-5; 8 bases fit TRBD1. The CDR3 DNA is TGTGCCGGCAAGGACAGGGAGGGTCAGCCCCAGCATTTT. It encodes CAGKDREGQPQHF.